The 18 T cell receptor beta chains given below trace back to one sample, sequenced in a study of blood T cell repertoires in COVID-19. Sequencing used immunoSEQ multiplex PCR; TCRdb keeps in-frame clones, though not all of them. The sample comprises about 160,000 clones, roughly nine tenths of which are singletons, and roughly 4% rests with the top ten. Material for sequencing was peripheral blood. The receptors stem from a woman in her 70s with acute or convalescent COVID-19.

The genes are TRBV19 and TRBJ1-5; D might be TRBD1 (5 bases). The germline V gene has CDR1 LNHDA and CDR2 SQIVND (reference sequence). Trimming removed 1 base from V and 4 bases from J, with 11 bases in between. This CDR3 is 15 amino acids long. The CDR3 DNA is TGTGCCAGTAGTATAGGTAAAAGGGGAAATCAGCCCCAGCATTTT. It specifies CASSIGKRGNQPQHF.

The chain recombines TRBV6-5 with TRBJ1-1; TRBD1 is a possible D gene (6 bases). The V gene's germline CDR1 is MNHEY and CDR2 SVGAGI. The length of the CDR3 is 15 residues. Trimming removed 8 bases from V and 3 bases from J, with 19 bases in between. CDR3 sequence (DNA): TGTGCCAGCGAAGGGGGAGTTAGTACACACACTGAAGCTTTCTTT. As protein: CASEGGVSTHTEAFF.

This rearrangement joins TRBV9 to TRBJ2-1, with D unresolved. Germline V gives CDR1 SGDLS, CDR2 YYNGEE. The CDR3 is 13 residues long. V was trimmed by 3 bases and J by 5 bases, leaving 9 bases between them. The CDR3 nucleotides read TGTGCCAGCAGCGCCCGCCTAGACAATGAGCAGTTCTTC. Translation gives CASSARLDNEQFF. The full variable domain, with the rest looked up from reference TRBV9 and TRBJ2-1, is DSGVTQTPKHLITATGQRVTLRCSPRSGDLSVYWYQQSLDQGLQFLIQYYNGEERAKGNILERFSAQQFPDLHSELNLSSLELGDSALYFCASSARLDNEQFFGPGTRLTVL.

The V gene is TRBV4-1, the J gene TRBJ2-1, with 11 bases that match TRBD1. The length of the CDR3 is 17 residues. J was trimmed by 3 bases and V by 2 bases; bases with no gene match: 6. CDR1 is MGHRA and CDR2 is YSYEKL in the germline V gene. The CDR3 loop is CASSQSGQGAYYNEQFF. Written as DNA, the CDR3 is TGCGCCAGCAGCCAATCCGGACAGGGGGCATACTACAATGAGCAGTTCTTC.

This chain uses TRBV29-1 with TRBJ2-7, with a tentative D call TRBD2 (6 bases). Germline V gene lookup returns CDR1 SQVTM and CDR2 ANQGSEA. The CDR3 sequence is 14 residues long. The V end was cut by 6 bases, the J end by 0 bases, with 15 bases between. The CDR3 region is CSVGGGFPSYEQYF. The CDR3 DNA reads as TGCAGCGTGGGGGGAGGATTCCCCTCCTACGAGCAGTACTTC.

The chain is built from TRBV4-2 and TRBJ1-5, with TRBD1 matching 7 bases. Germline loops: CDR1 LGHNA, CDR2 YNFKEQ. CDR3 length equals 15 residues. Trimming took 3 bases from V and 3 from J; bases not matched to a gene: 5. The DNA for the CDR3 is TGTGCCAGCAGCCAGGAGGACAGGCCCAATCAGCCCCAGCATTTT. Translated, it gives CASSQEDRPNQPQHF.

The gene calls are TRBV19 and TRBJ1-2, with 11 bases identical to TRBD1. V lost 8 bases to trimming and J lost 0 bases; unmatched junction nucleotides: 8. The length of the CDR3 is 16 residues. Germline loops: CDR1 LNHDA, CDR2 SQIVND (reference sequence). The DNA for the CDR3 is TGTGCCAGTGGCCGGGACAGGGGGGCTTCTAACTATGGCTACACCTTC. Translated: CASGRDRGASNYGYTF.

V and J are TRBV7-2 and TRBJ1-6; D is unresolved. V was cut by 3 bases and J by 4 bases, with 13 bases left in between. Germline V CDR1 and CDR2: SGHTA, FQGNSA. CDR3 length: 16 amino acids. CDR3 residues: CASSLLMGEYNSPLHF. In DNA form, the CDR3 reads TGTGCCAGCAGCTTGTTGATGGGAGAATATAATTCACCCCTCCACTTT.

The rearrangement uses TRBV5-6 and TRBJ1-2, with a possible D match to TRBD1 (5 bases). Germline CDR1 reads SGHDT; CDR2 reads YYEEEE. The germline V and J ends were trimmed by 1 base and 8 bases, with 9 bases remaining between them. This CDR3 region has 12 residues. This CDR3 reads CASSLQGWGYTF. The CDR3 bases are TGTGCCAGCAGCTTGCAGGGATGGGGCTACACCTTC. The whole variable domain, filled in from reference TRBV5-6 and TRBJ1-2, reads DAGVTQSPTHLIKTRGQQVTLRCSPKSGHDTVSWYQQALGQGPQFIFQYYEEEERQRGNFPDRFSGHQFPNYSSELNVNALLLGDSALYLCASSLQGWGYTFGSGTRLTVV.

The V gene is TRBV7-9, the J gene TRBJ1-4; perhaps TRBD1 as D (6 bases). Trimming took off 4 bases at V and 0 bases at J, with 12 bases between the two ends. The CDR3 sequence is 16 residues long. Germline V lookup: CDR1 SEHNR, CDR2 FQNEAQ (reference sequence). CDR3 residues: CASSYPSGATNEKLFF. CDR3 nucleotides: TGTGCCAGCAGCTATCCCTCAGGGGCAACTAATGAAAAACTGTTTTTT.

The J gene is TRBJ1-1, the V gene TRBV16; 8 nucleotides align to TRBD1. The CDR3 sequence is 15 residues long. Germline lookup yields CDR1 KGHSY and CDR2 FQNENV. The ends lost 3 bases at V and 3 bases at J; junction bases unmatched: 6. CDR3 residues: CASSHHRGYDTEAFF. The CDR3 nucleotides read TGTGCCAGCAGCCATCACAGGGGGTACGACACTGAAGCTTTCTTT. The complete variable domain, with remaining parts taken from reference TRBV16 and TRBJ1-1, reads GEEVAQTPKHLVRGEGQKAKLYCAPIKGHSYVFWYQQVLKNEFKFLISFQNENVFDETGMPKERFSAKCLPNSPCSLEIQATKLEDSAVYFCASSHHRGYDTEAFFGQGTRLTVV.

This chain links TRBV5-6 with TRBJ2-3, with 8 positions matching TRBD1. Germline values: CDR1 SGHDT, CDR2 YYEEEE. This CDR3 spans 16 amino acids. Trimming at V came to 4 bases and at J to 2 bases, leaving 9 bases not matched to a gene. CDR3 coding DNA: TGTGCCAGCAGCCCAGGACAGGGTGGGTCCACAGATACGCAGTATTTT. This gives the protein CASSPGQGGSTDTQYF.

The table lists this clone with a count of one. This sequence joins TRBV19 and TRBJ1-1, with TRBD1 as a possible D gene (5 bases). This CDR3 region has 13 residues. V dropped 5 bases and J dropped 5 bases, with 12 bases sitting between them. Per germline, CDR1 LNHDA and CDR2 SQIVND (reference sequence). The CDR3 spells CASSAGRATEAFF. For the CDR3, the DNA is TGTGCCAGTAGTGCCGGCAGGGCTACTGAAGCTTTCTTT.

The chain recombines TRBV7-2 with TRBJ1-2; a possible D gene is TRBD1 (5 bases). V lost 1 base to trimming and J lost 5 bases, with 8 bases between them. This CDR3 has 13 residues. Germline CDR1 is SGHTA and CDR2 is FQGNSA. The CDR3 here is CASSLEQVYGYTF. The CDR3 DNA reads TGTGCCAGCAGCTTAGAACAGGTTTATGGCTACACCTTC.

This clone was observed a handful of times. This chain uses TRBV7-2 with TRBJ1-2; unclear D gene. The CDR3 consists of 13 residues. Germline CDR1 is SGHTA and CDR2 is FQGNSA. V lost 3 bases and J lost 5, with 10 bases in between. The CDR3 region is CASSLWTAYGYTF. The CDR3 DNA sequence: TGTGCCAGCAGCTTGTGGACTGCTTATGGCTACACCTTC.

The chain recombines TRBV3-1 (or the pseudogene TRBV3-2) with TRBJ2-2; the D is unclear. V lost 4 bases and J 4 bases, leaving 7 bases between the germline ends. This CDR3 region has 13 residues. Germline lookup yields CDR1 LGHDT and CDR2 YNNKEL (reference sequence). The CDR3 coding sequence is TGTGCCAGCAGCCCGGGTACCACCGGGGAGCTGTTTTTT. Residues: CASSPGTTGELFF.

The CDR3 DNA follows: TGTGCCAGCAGCTTGCTGCAGGGAACTGGGGAAGACTATGGCTACACCTTC. Translation: CASSLLQGTGEDYGYTF. J is TRBJ1-2 and V is TRBV5-6; possibly TRBD1 for D (5 bases). Per the germline V gene, CDR1 is SGHDT and CDR2 is YYEEEE. Trimming took off 1 base at V and 3 bases at J, with 19 bases between the two ends. The CDR3 sequence is 17 residues long.

J is TRBJ2-2 and V is TRBV12-3 or TRBV12-4, with D hard to call. V lost 7 bases and J lost 6, with 9 bases in between. The CDR3 contains 12 residues. The chain's CDR3 is CASTLFAGELFF. In DNA form, the CDR3 reads TGTGCCAGCACCCTGTTTGCCGGGGAGCTGTTTTTT.